This is a list of T cell receptor beta chains from one sample in a study of cytomegalovirus exposure and HLA in healthy donors. Generated by immunoSEQ multiplex PCR, the TCRdb table keeps only in-frame clones and is missing some. Found here are under 200,000 clones, roughly 80% of them singletons; the top ten hold 2% to 2.5%. What was sequenced was PBMCs. These receptors came from a man aged 55-75 years in good health and CMV-seronegative. The CDR3 runs from the conserved cysteine through the conserved F or W. A D gene is named only where the DNA matches it firmly. The listing skips clone size in some rows; elsewhere it reads once, few, many or a size class.

j_call d_call clone_size v_call cdr3_nt cdr3_aa
TRBJ2-7 - - TRBV4-1 TGCGCCAGCAGCCAAGATAGTAGAGCTTACGAGCAGTACTTC CASSQDSRAYEQYF
TRBJ2-7 TRBD2 - TRBV5-1 TGCGCCAGCAGCCCCCGCCCCGGGACTACCTACGAGCAGTACTTC CASSPRPGTTYEQYF
TRBJ2-7 TRBD1 - TRBV2 TGTGCCAGCGGGCGGGACGGGACAGGGTACCACGAGCAGTACTTC CASGRDGTGYHEQYF
TRBJ1-1 - - TRBV19 TGTGCCAGTAGTATAAGCAGGGACACTGAAGCTTTCTTT CASSISRDTEAFF
TRBJ2-7 - - TRBV2 TGTGCCAGCAGTGACCAGGGTTTCAACGAGCAGTACTTC CASSDQGFNEQYF
TRBJ2-2 - few TRBV6-5 TGTGCCAGCGGAAGGGACACACGCACCGGGGAGCTGTTTTTT CASGRDTRTGELFF
TRBJ2-2 TRBD2 - TRBV18 TGTGCCAGCTCACCCAGGACTAGCGGAGCGAACACCGGGGAGCTGTTTTTT CASSPRTSGANTGELFF
TRBJ1-2 TRBD1 - TRBV5-1 TGCGCCAGCAGCCAAGACGGGGGACAGGGGGCAAGAGGCTACACCTTC CASSQDGGQGARGYTF
TRBJ2-1 - - TRBV5-1 TGCGCCAGCAGCTTATCGGGGTACAATGAGCAGTTCTTC CASSLSGYNEQFF
TRBJ1-4 - few TRBV10-2 TGCGCCAGCCTAGACAGCTTTAATGAAAAACTGTTTTTT CASLDSFNEKLFF
TRBJ2-2 TRBD1 - TRBV19 TGTGCCAGTAGTATTGGAGGAGGACAGGGGGCTACCGGGGAGCTGTTTTTT CASSIGGGQGATGELFF
TRBJ1-5 - - TRBV6-1 TGTGCCAGCAGTGAATTTCGTAATCAGCCCCAGCATTTT CASSEFRNQPQHF
TRBJ2-1 - few TRBV5-1 TGCGCCAGCGCGGTAGTATCTAGCGACGATGAGCAGTTCTTC CASAVVSSDDEQFF
TRBJ2-7 TRBD2 few TRBV7-8 TGTGCCAGCAGCTTAGTAGGCGTAGCGGGGACCTACGAGCAGTACTTC CASSLVGVAGTYEQYF
TRBJ1-2 - - TRBV5-6 TGTGCCAGCAGTTTTACAGGGAACTATGGCTACACCTTC CASSFTGNYGYTF
TRBJ2-1 - - TRBV5-6 TGTGCCAGCAGCTTGACAGGGGACTTCGATGAGCAGTTCTTC CASSLTGDFDEQFF
TRBJ2-2 TRBD2 - TRBV6-6 TGTGCCGGGGGGCGGGGGGGCCTTGGAAGCACCGGGGAGCTGTTTTTT CAGGRGGLGSTGELFF
TRBJ2-5 TRBD2 - TRBV10-3 TGTGCCATCAGTCGTGATAACCCTAGGCGGGGGGATCAAGAGACCCAGTACTTC CAISRDNPRRGDQETQYF
TRBJ2-1 - once TRBV27 TGTGCCAGCACTCTTGGAGCGTCGAACAATGAGCAGTTCTTC CASTLGASNNEQFF
TRBJ1-3 - once TRBV2 TGTGCCAGCAGTGAAGTCTGGTCAGGGATCTCTGGAAACACCATATATTTT CASSEVWSGISGNTIYF
TRBJ2-4 - - TRBV9 TGTGCCAGCAGCTCCGCACGGGAGATTGACAAAAACATTCAGTACTTC CASSSAREIDKNIQYF
TRBJ2-7 - few TRBV13 TGTGCCAGCAGCTTCTCCTATAAAAGCTCCTACGAGCAGTACTTC CASSFSYKSSYEQYF
TRBJ1-3 TRBD1 - TRBV10-3 TGTGCCATCAGGATAGGACAGGGAGGAAACACCATATATTTT CAIRIGQGGNTIYF
TRBJ2-7 TRBD1 - TRBV9 TGTGCCAGCAGCTTCTTCTCGGACAGGGGGTTTAACGAGCAGTACTTC CASSFFSDRGFNEQYF
TRBJ2-7 - few TRBV5-1 TGCGCCAGCAGCTTTGGTCTAACCTACGAGCAGTACTTC CASSFGLTYEQYF
TRBJ2-1 TRBD1 - TRBV29-1 TGCAGCGTTGAAAAAGGGGGCGCGCACAATGAGCAGTTCTTC CSVEKGGAHNEQFF
TRBJ2-7 - few TRBV29-1 TGCAGCGGGAAGAAACCCGGGAACGAGCAGTACTTC CSGKKPGNEQYF
TRBJ2-1 TRBD2 - TRBV7-9 TGTGCCAGCAGCTTATCCCTAGCGGGGGCCAATGAGCAGTTCTTC CASSLSLAGANEQFF
TRBJ1-3 TRBD1 - TRBV6-5 TGTGCCAGCAGTACAGGGGACAGGGCTGGAAACACCATATATTTT CASSTGDRAGNTIYF
TRBJ2-7 - - TRBV27 TGTGCCAGCAGTTCTAGCTCCTACGAGCAGTACTTC CASSSSSYEQYF
TRBJ2-2 - - TRBV9 TGTGCCAGCAGCGTGGGGGGCGGGAGAAACACCGGGGAGCTGTTTTTT CASSVGGGRNTGELFF
TRBJ1-1 - - TRBV5-1 TGCGCCAGCAGCTTGATGGGCCAGGGGAACACTGAAGCTTTCTTT CASSLMGQGNTEAFF
TRBJ2-2 TRBD1 - TRBV27 TGTGCCAGCTCCCTAGGGACAGGGGGATTCGGAGGGTGGTCCGGGGAGCTGTTTTTT CASSLGTGGFGGWSGELFF
TRBJ2-1 TRBD2 - TRBV5-6 TGTGCCAGCAGCTTGGGTCTAGCGGGGGGGCGAAAGCAGTTCTTC CASSLGLAGGRKQFF
TRBJ1-5 TRBD1 - TRBV27 TGTGCCAGCAGTCCTTTAGGGACAGCCGTAAATCAGCCCCAGCATTTT CASSPLGTAVNQPQHF
TRBJ1-5 TRBD1 - TRBV10-3 TGTGCCATCAGTACAGGGGACGGTCAGCCCCAGCATTTT CAISTGDGQPQHF
TRBJ1-3 - once TRBV7-2 TGTGCCAGCAGCTTAGGAATCTCAGGGCGAATCGGAAACACCATATATTTT CASSLGISGRIGNTIYF
TRBJ1-2 - - TRBV29-1 TGCAGCGTTGAAGAGCAGGGCGGTACTGGGTATGGCTACACCTTC CSVEEQGGTGYGYTF
TRBJ2-7 TRBD1 - TRBV19 TGTGCCAGTAGTATCGCAGGACAGGGAGTCAAGCGCTCCTACGAGCAGTACTTC CASSIAGQGVKRSYEQYF
TRBJ1-5 TRBD1 - TRBV27 TGTGCCAGCAGGATACAGGGGAGGAATCAGCCCCAGCATTTT CASRIQGRNQPQHF
TRBJ1-1 TRBD1 - TRBV5-1 TGCGCCAGCAGCTCCGGGACAGGGGACACTGAAGCTTTCTTT CASSSGTGDTEAFF
TRBJ1-2 - - TRBV5-4 TGTGCCAGCAGCTTGGCCACGGAGGGGCCCGGCTACACCTTC CASSLATEGPGYTF
TRBJ2-5 TRBD1 - TRBV5-4 TGTGCCAGCAGCTTGGATGTATTAGGGGGCCGGGAGACCCAGTACTTC CASSLDVLGGRETQYF
TRBJ1-1 - - TRBV7-3 TGTGCCAGCAGCTTAACCAGGGACACTGAAGCTTTCTTT CASSLTRDTEAFF
TRBJ1-1 - - TRBV29-1 TGCAGCGCCCCAGGGGCAGACGCTTTCTTT CSAPGADAFF
TRBJ1-5 - - TRBV6-1 TGTGCCAGCAGTGTGGTGAGAAGTGTTGTCGATCAGCCCCAGCATTTT CASSVVRSVVDQPQHF
TRBJ2-7 TRBD1 - TRBV2 TGTGCCAGCTACAGGGGGCTCTCCTACGAGCAGTACTTC CASYRGLSYEQYF
TRBJ2-5 - once TRBV2 TGTGCCAGCAGGACCGGGAGCCAAGAGACCCAGTACTTC CASRTGSQETQYF
TRBJ2-1 - - TRBV4-3 TGCGCCAGCAGCCAAGGTCCAAGAGACAATGAGCAGTTCTTC CASSQGPRDNEQFF
TRBJ2-3 TRBD2 - TRBV2 TGTGCCAGAGGCAGCGGGACGGGGCGCACAGATACGCAGTATTTT CARGSGTGRTDTQYF
TRBJ2-7 - - TRBV20-1 TGCAGTCCTCTCGATAGCGTCGAGCAGTACTTC CSPLDSVEQYF